Presented here are 26 T cell receptor beta chains from one specimen sequenced in a study of T cell responses to AZD1222 COVID-19 vaccine listed by TCRdb under 2021. Preparation of the library involved the immunoSEQ multiplex PCR assay. TCRdb took this table from immuneACCESS and kept in-frame rearrangements with V and J called. Such tables lack part of the clones; where checked against another copy, unresolved V genes explain under half of the gap, and the rest is unexplained. The sample table contains about 120,000 clones; only one count was recorded for about 87% of them. Around 5.6% of the sample rests with the top ten. What the time point label conveys for this sample: baseline before first vaccination. Sequencing was performed on peripheral blood, taken on day 0 of AZD1222 vaccination. The receptors originated from an adult in good health.

This chain links TRBV2 with TRBJ2-1, with D possibly matching TRBD2 (5 bases). The CDR3 has 13 residues. CDR1 is SNHLY, CDR2 FYNNEI, per germline. Trimming stripped 2 bases from V and 10 bases from J, with 12 bases between. The CDR3 reads CASSERETSEQFF. The CDR3 DNA follows: TGTGCCAGCAGTGAACGGGAAACAAGCGAGCAGTTCTTC.

The J gene is TRBJ2-3, the V gene TRBV12-3 or TRBV12-4; D gene ambiguous. This CDR3 has 11 residues. Trimming removed 3 bases at V and 3 bases at J, with 1 base between. CDR3 coding DNA: TGTGCCAGCAGTTTTACAGATACGCAGTATTTT. Amino acids: CASSFTDTQYF.

This chain connects TRBV5-1 to TRBJ2-5; 11 bases match TRBD2. V was pared by 4 bases and J by 2 bases, with 4 bases of the junction left unmatched. The CDR3 covers 15 residues. Per the germline V gene, CDR1 is SGHRS and CDR2 is YFSETQ. The CDR3 reads CASSPGTSGQETQYF. In DNA form, the CDR3 reads TGCGCCAGCAGCCCAGGGACTAGCGGTCAAGAGACCCAGTACTTC.

Points on this clone: One end of the junction is discordant with germline, which a read error may explain. The chain links TRBV5-4 to TRBJ1-2; D may be TRBD1 (6 bases). The CDR3 consists of 13 residues. Germline CDR1 reads SGHNT; CDR2 reads YYREEE (reference sequence). The CDR3 loop reads CASTLDSYYGYTF. The DNA for the CDR3 is TGTGCCAGCACCTTGGACAGTTATTATGGCTACACCTTC. Full variable domain (remainder filled in from reference TRBV5-4 and TRBJ1-2): ETGVTQSPTHLIKTRGQQVTLRCSSQSGHNTVSWYQQALGQGPQFIFQYYREEENGRGNFPPRFSGLQFPNYSSELNVNALELDDSALYLCASTLDSYYGYTFGSGTRLTVV.

This chain connects TRBV11-3 to TRBJ2-1; the match to TRBD2 covers 7 bases. V dropped 1 base and J dropped 4; count of bases not matched to a gene: 4. The CDR3 has 15 amino acids. Germline V gene data show CDR1 as SGHNT and CDR2 as YENEEA. CDR3 DNA sequence: TGTGCCAGCAGCTTAGCGGGAGGATCATACAATGAGCAGTTCTTC. The encoded protein is CASSLAGGSYNEQFF.

The chain employs TRBV14 and TRBJ1-1; possible D gene TRBD1, 6 bases. V dropped 2 bases and J dropped 4 bases, with 11 bases sitting between them. The CDR3 has 14 amino acids. CDR1 and CDR2 (germline): SGHDN, FVKESK. CDR3 in DNA: TGTGCCAGCAGCCAAAGGACAGTATTCACTGAAGCTTTCTTT. It encodes CASSQRTVFTEAFF. Based on the CDR3 plus reference TRBV14 and TRBJ1-1, the full variable domain is EAGVTQFPSHSVIEKGQTVTLRCDPISGHDNLYWYRRVMGKEIKFLLHFVKESKQDESGMPNNRFLAERTGGTYSTLKVQPAELEDSGVYFCASSQRTVFTEAFFGQGTRLTVV.

The CDR3 region is CASSLEVQGGYTF. The CDR3 nucleotides read TGTGCCAGCAGCTTGGAAGTACAGGGTGGCTACACCTTC. The V and J genes are TRBV5-5 and TRBJ1-2; possibly TRBD1 for D (6 bases). Germline CDR1 SGHKS, CDR2 YYEKEE (reference sequence). The ends were cut back, 0 bases at V and 7 bases at J, with 10 bases in the middle. The CDR3 runs 13 residues.

V usage is TRBV5-1 and J usage is TRBJ2-2, with 12 bases lining up with TRBD2. Germline V gene data show CDR1 as SGHRS and CDR2 as YFSETQ. Trimming cost V 0 bases and J 0 bases; bases outside gene matches: 0. This CDR3 is 17 amino acids long. CDR3 nucleotide sequence: TGCGCCAGCAGCTTGGCTAGCGGGGGGGCGAACACCGGGGAGCTGTTTTTT. Protein: CASSLASGGANTGELFF. Full variable domain (rest looked up from reference TRBV5-1 and TRBJ2-2): KAGVTQTPRYLIKTRGQQVTLSCSPISGHRSVSWYQQTPGQGLQFLFEYFSETQRNKGNFPGRFSGRQFSNSRSEMNVSTLELGDSALYLCASSLASGGANTGELFFGEGSRLTVL.

The CDR3 coding sequence is TGTGCCAGCAGTTCGACAGGGGAGGGAAACACCATATATTTT. Translation: CASSSTGEGNTIYF. The V call is TRBV6-2 or TRBV6-3, the J call TRBJ1-3; TRBD1 agrees at 8 bases. Looked up from germline, CDR1 is MNHEY and CDR2 is SVGEGT. The CDR3 loop spans 14 amino acids. Trimming at V came to 4 bases and at J to 4 bases, leaving 3 bases not matched to a gene.

This chain links TRBV5-1 with TRBJ2-3; D unresolved. Trimming shortened V by 0 bases and J by 2 bases, and 4 bases separated the two germline ends. The CDR3 covers 13 residues. Germline CDR1 reads SGHRS; CDR2 reads YFSETQ. CDR3 sequence: CASSLAVTDTQYF. The CDR3 region has the DNA TGCGCCAGCAGCTTGGCGGTCACAGATACGCAGTATTTT.

The V and J genes are TRBV29-1 and TRBJ2-3; D may be TRBD2 (5 bases). Germline CDR1 SQVTM, CDR2 ANQGSEA. V was clipped by 7 bases and J by 4 bases, with 18 bases between them. CDR3 length: 14 amino acids. The CDR3 spells CSGRPGLASDTQYF. As DNA, the CDR3 is TGCAGCGGTCGACCGGGGTTAGCTTCAGATACGCAGTATTTT.

This chain joins TRBV20-1 and TRBJ1-3; TRBD1 might be the D (5 bases). Trimming shortened V by 6 bases and J by 6 bases, and 9 bases separated the two germline ends. CDR3 length: 11 residues. Germline lookup yields CDR1 DFQATT and CDR2 SNEGSKA (reference sequence). This chain's CDR3 is CSARGSNTIYF. CDR3 DNA sequence: TGCAGTGCGAGGGGATCAAACACCATATATTTT.

The chain joins TRBV5-6 to TRBJ2-7, with unresolved D. Deletions cut 1 base from V and 0 bases from J, with 8 bases between. The CDR3 contains 14 residues. CDR1 is SGHDT and CDR2 is YYEEEE in the germline V gene. Here the CDR3 reads CASSLRLSSYEQYF. The CDR3 nucleotides are TGTGCCAGCAGCTTGAGGCTAAGCTCCTACGAGCAGTACTTC.

This chain connects TRBV9 to TRBJ2-1; D unclear. Germline V gives CDR1 SGDLS, CDR2 YYNGEE. V was trimmed by 1 base and J by 8 bases, leaving 7 bases between them. This CDR3 is 12 amino acids long. CDR3 in amino acids: CASSVSLYEQFF. CDR3 nucleotide sequence: TGTGCCAGCAGCGTATCCCTCTATGAGCAGTTCTTC.

The chain is built from TRBV6-5 and TRBJ2-2; D gene uncertain. The germline V gene has CDR1 MNHEY and CDR2 SVGAGI. This CDR3 has 13 residues. Trimming took 6 bases from V and 2 from J, leaving 7 bases between them. CDR3 nucleotides: TGTGCCAGCAGGACTGTAAACACCGGGGAGCTGTTTTTT. Translated, it gives CASRTVNTGELFF.

About this clone: The same CDR3 is also encoded by other DNA sequences in this sample. V usage is TRBV6-5 and J usage is TRBJ1-4; D remains ambiguous. Germline V lookup: CDR1 MNHEY, CDR2 SVGAGI. The CDR3 sequence is 13 residues long. The V gene lost 2 bases and the J gene lost 8 bases, with 9 bases spanning the gap. The CDR3 protein is CASSYPGGEKLFF. The CDR3 DNA reads as TGTGCCAGCAGTTACCCTGGAGGGGAAAAACTGTTTTTT.

The gene calls are TRBV9 and TRBJ2-1; no clear D. Germline CDR1 reads SGDLS; CDR2 reads YYNGEE. V lost 0 bases to trimming and J lost 7 bases, with 8 bases between them. The CDR3 extends over 13 amino acids. The CDR3, as DNA: TGTGCCAGCAGCGTAGAGTATGGGAATGAGCAGTTCTTC. It specifies CASSVEYGNEQFF. Drawing the rest from reference TRBV9 and TRBJ2-1, the complete variable domain is DSGVTQTPKHLITATGQRVTLRCSPRSGDLSVYWYQQSLDQGLQFLIQYYNGEERAKGNILERFSAQQFPDLHSELNLSSLELGDSALYFCASSVEYGNEQFFGPGTRLTVL.

This sequence joins TRBV11-3 and TRBJ1-3; D ambiguous. Trimming removed 0 bases at V and 8 bases at J, with 17 bases between. The CDR3 is made up of 16 amino acids. Germline CDR1 reads SGHNT; CDR2 reads YENEEA. This CDR3 reads CASSLDPDTLRDTIYF. The CDR3 bases are TGTGCCAGCAGCTTAGATCCAGACACCCTTCGGGACACCATATATTTT.

The genes are TRBV18 and TRBJ2-1; 7 bases line up with TRBD1. Germline lookup yields CDR1 KGHSH and CDR2 LQKENI. The CDR3 length is 15 residues. V lost 3 bases and J lost 4; bases outside the gene matches: 6. The chain's CDR3 is CASSPPGTAYNEQFF. The CDR3 coding sequence is TGTGCCAGCTCACCGCCCGGGACAGCTTACAATGAGCAGTTCTTC. Combining the CDR3 with reference TRBV18 and TRBJ2-1 gives the whole variable domain NAGVMQNPRHLVRRRGQEARLRCSPMKGHSHVYWYRQLPEEGLKFMVYLQKENIIDESGMPKERFSAEFPKEGPSILRIQQVVRGDSAAYFCASSPPGTAYNEQFFGPGTRLTVL.

The chain has TRBV4-1 and TRBJ2-3; no clear D. Trimming stripped 1 base from V and 0 bases from J, with 8 bases between. CDR3 length: 15 amino acids. Germline loops: CDR1 MGHRA, CDR2 YSYEKL. The CDR3 coding sequence is TGCGCCAGCAGCCAAGCTAGTGCTAGCACAGATACGCAGTATTTT. Translation: CASSQASASTDTQYF.

The V gene is TRBV11-3, the J gene TRBJ2-3; D remains unclear. V lost 5 bases to trimming and J lost 4 bases, with 7 bases between them. Germline V gene lookup returns CDR1 SGHNT and CDR2 YENEEA. The length of the CDR3 is 12 residues. In nucleotides, the CDR3 is TGTGCCAGCAGCCCTGGCGCAGATACGCAGTATTTT. This codes for CASSPGADTQYF.

In this sample, this clone turned up a few times. The rearrangement joins TRBV5-1 to TRBJ1-1; D unresolved. V lost 2 bases, J lost 1 base, and 9 bases lay in between. The germline V gene encodes CDR1 SGHRS and CDR2 YFSETQ. This CDR3 has 14 amino acids. CDR3 sequence reads: CASSFTDSNTEAFF. The CDR3 DNA reads TGCGCCAGCAGCTTTACGGATTCGAACACTGAAGCTTTCTTT.

The chain links TRBV2 to TRBJ1-2; 11 positions match TRBD1. CDR1 and CDR2 (germline): SNHLY, FYNNEI. V shed 7 bases and J 3 bases; nucleotides not matched to a gene: 16. The CDR3 covers 18 residues. For the CDR3, the DNA is TGTGCCAGCACAACAATATCAGGACAGGGGGCAGGACACTATGGCTACACCTTC. It is translated as CASTTISGQGAGHYGYTF.

The chain employs TRBV7-9 and TRBJ1-3; D gene uncertain. The CDR3 consists of 16 residues. The V end lost 3 bases, the J end lost 0 bases, and 12 bases lay between the germline ends. Per the germline V gene, CDR1 is SEHNR and CDR2 is FQNEAQ (reference sequence). The CDR3: CASSFPPRDSGNTIYF. The CDR3 DNA reads as TGTGCCAGCAGCTTCCCCCCCCGGGACTCTGGAAACACCATATATTTT.

This chain uses TRBV12-3 or TRBV12-4 with TRBJ1-1, with no clear D. The V and J ends lost 4 bases and 4 bases respectively, with 7 bases between them. The CDR3 is 12 residues long. The CDR3 DNA is TGTGCCAGCAGTTCATTCTTCACTGAAGCTTTCTTT. It translates to CASSSFFTEAFF.

CDR3 sequence reads: CASSRTGEMSNQPQHF. CDR3 nucleotide sequence: TGTGCCAGCAGTCGGACAGGGGAGATGAGCAATCAGCCCCAGCATTTT. The chain recombines TRBV6-2 or TRBV6-3 with TRBJ1-5, with TRBD1 identical over 9 bases. V shed 5 bases, J shed 1 base, and the junction held 6 bases outside the gene matches. CDR1 MNHEY and CDR2 SVGEGT come from the germline V gene. The CDR3 length is 16 residues.